This T cell receptor beta chain was found in a study of T cell repertoires in cytomegalovirus infection. Study-wide findings and caveats: Dominant in the ex vivo response were TCR beta clonotypes restricted by HLA-C and specific for CMV. Carriers of CMV and the relevant HLA type were discriminated by public TCR beta frequency.

Points on this clonotype: The antigen is unknown.

TCRdb reprocessed the reads via MiXCR and lists one record per CDR3 protein. Seen here are approximately 770,000 distinct CDR3 sequences, almost 30% observed once, and the top ten hold around 13%. The CDR3 consists of 13 residues. The V and J ends lost 5 bases and 5 bases respectively, with 12 bases between them. The germline V gene has CDR1 SNHLY and CDR2 FYNNEI. The sequence came from a human donor in good health (CMV status not recorded). Some clones in this sample may be carry-over from other donors' samples. Sequences were derived from cultured CD8+ T cells from PBMCs, sampled from culture after CMV antigen stimulation. The rearrangement joins TRBV2 to TRBJ2-5; TRBD1 is a possible D gene (5 bases). CDR3 region: CASSLTVAETQYF. CDR3 DNA: TGTGCCAGCAGTCTGACAGTTGCGGAGACCCAGTACTTC.